The T cell receptor beta chain described here comes from a study of blood T cell repertoires in COVID-19. Study in general: Acute-phase and convalescent COVID-19 samples originated in the United States, Italy and Spain. PBMCs, B-cell-depleted T cells, or T cells provided the cDNA or gDNA that made up the material.

The CDR3 runs 15 residues. V was shortened by 0 bases and J by 6 bases, with 15 bases between the two germline ends. Germline CDR1 reads SGHRS; CDR2 reads YFSETQ. Original processing methods: Reference gene primer amplification gave estimated nucleated cell counts. Some clones are missing from TCRdb's copy, which holds only in-frame ones; the method was immunoSEQ multiplex PCR. V, J and clone size are those of that table, while D and trimming were read from the DNA. The table has about 200,000 clones, 80% to 90% seen once; the top ten hold roughly a fifth. This receptor was taken from a human donor in a cohort sampled during active COVID-19. The V and J genes are TRBV5-1 and TRBJ1-2, with D tentatively TRBD1 (5 bases). The specimen sequenced was peripheral blood. The CDR3 spells CASSLAGREGNGYTF. CDR3 DNA sequence: TGCGCCAGCAGCTTGGCCGGCAGGGAGGGGAATGGCTACACCTTC.